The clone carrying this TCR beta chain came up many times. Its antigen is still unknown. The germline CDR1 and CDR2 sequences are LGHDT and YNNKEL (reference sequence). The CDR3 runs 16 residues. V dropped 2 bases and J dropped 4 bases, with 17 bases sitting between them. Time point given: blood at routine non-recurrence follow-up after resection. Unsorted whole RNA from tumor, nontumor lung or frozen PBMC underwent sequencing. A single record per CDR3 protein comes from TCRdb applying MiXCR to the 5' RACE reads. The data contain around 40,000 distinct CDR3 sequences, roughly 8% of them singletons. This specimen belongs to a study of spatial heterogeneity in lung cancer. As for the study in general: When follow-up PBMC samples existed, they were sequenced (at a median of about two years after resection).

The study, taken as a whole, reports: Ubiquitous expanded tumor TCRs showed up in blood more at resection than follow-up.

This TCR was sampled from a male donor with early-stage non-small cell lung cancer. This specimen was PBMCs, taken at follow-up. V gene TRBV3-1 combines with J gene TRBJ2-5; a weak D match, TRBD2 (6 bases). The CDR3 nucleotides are TGTGCCAGCAGCCAACCGGGACTCCCTATCTCAGAGACCCAGTACTTC. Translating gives CASSQPGLPISETQYF.